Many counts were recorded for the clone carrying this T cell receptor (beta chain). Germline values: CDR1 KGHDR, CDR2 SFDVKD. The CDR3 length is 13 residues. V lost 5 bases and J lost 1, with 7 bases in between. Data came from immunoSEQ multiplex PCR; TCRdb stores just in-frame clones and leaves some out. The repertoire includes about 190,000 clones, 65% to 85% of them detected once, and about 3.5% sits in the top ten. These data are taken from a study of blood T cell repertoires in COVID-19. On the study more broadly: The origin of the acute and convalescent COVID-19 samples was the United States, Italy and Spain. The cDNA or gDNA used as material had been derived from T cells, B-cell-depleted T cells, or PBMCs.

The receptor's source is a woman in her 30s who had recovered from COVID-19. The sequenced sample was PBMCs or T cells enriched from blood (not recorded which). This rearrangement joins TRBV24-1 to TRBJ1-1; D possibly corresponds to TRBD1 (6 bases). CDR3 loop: CATSGRGNTEAFF. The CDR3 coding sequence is TGTGCCACCAGTGGCAGGGGGAACACTGAAGCTTTCTTT.